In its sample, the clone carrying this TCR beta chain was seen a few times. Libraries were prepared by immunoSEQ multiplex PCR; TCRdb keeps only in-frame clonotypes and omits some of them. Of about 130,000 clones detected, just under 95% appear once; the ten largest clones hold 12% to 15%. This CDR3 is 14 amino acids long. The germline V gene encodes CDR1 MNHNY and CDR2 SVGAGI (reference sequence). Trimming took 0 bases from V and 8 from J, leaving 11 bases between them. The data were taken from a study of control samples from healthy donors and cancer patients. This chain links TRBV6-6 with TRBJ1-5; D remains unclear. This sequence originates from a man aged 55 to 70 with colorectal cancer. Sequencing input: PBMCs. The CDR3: CASSYSGQIKPQHF. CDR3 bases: TGTGCCAGCAGTTACTCGGGCCAGATAAAGCCCCAGCATTTT.